Included here is one T cell receptor beta chain sequence, with context. The target antigen is unknown. This sample also contains other DNA sequences that code for the same CDR3. The protocol was immunoSEQ multiplex PCR, while the TCRdb copy is restricted to in-frame clones and leaves out a portion. The data show 180,000 or so clones, 85% to 95% seen once. These data originate in a study of T cell responses to AZD1222 COVID-19 vaccine. The overall study: Researchers grouped second doses given at about 4 or about 12 weeks into one pool. Notes on the study in general: Only five or six AZD1222 recipients were seropositive at baseline.

This CDR3 contains 13 residues. V lost 1 base and J lost 0, with 3 bases in between. Germline loops: CDR1 SNHLY, CDR2 FYNNEI. The receptor was isolated from an adult in good health. This specimen was peripheral blood, taken on day 0 of AZD1222 vaccination. The genes are TRBV2 and TRBJ1-2, with D hard to call. This CDR3 is CASSEETNYGYTF. The CDR3 DNA is TGTGCCAGCAGTGAAGAGACTAACTATGGCTACACCTTC.